The clone carrying this TCR beta chain was found a few times. The antigen is undetermined. Reverse transcription of all isolated RNA meant that expressed TCRB transcripts were sequenced. Naive, central memory and regulatory T cell samples averaged about 3.5 million reads. The repertoire was sequenced with immunoSEQ multiplex PCR; TCRdb's copy has only in-frame clones and lacks some. The sample includes hundreds of thousands of clones, over 12% of them seen just once. The sample comes from a study of beta chain features in type 1 diabetes. Study-wide results and caveats: In every one of the four CD4+ subsets, TCRB CDR3s were moderately but significantly shorter in Type 1 diabetes patients. Any PCR bias toward short templates would affect both groups alike.

CDR3 length equals 14 residues. Trimming stripped 5 bases from V and 2 bases from J, with 12 bases between. The germline CDR1 and CDR2 sequences are MDHEN and SYDVKM. Sequencing was performed on naive CD4+ T cells from blood. The V gene is TRBV28, the J gene TRBJ1-2; TRBD1 is a possible D gene (5 bases). This clonotype was obtained from a man between 18 and 29 years old with type 1 diabetes. The CDR3 DNA sequence: TGTGCCAGCAGTCGCGGAGGGGTGAACTATGGCTACACCTTC. Its protein is CASSRGGVNYGYTF.